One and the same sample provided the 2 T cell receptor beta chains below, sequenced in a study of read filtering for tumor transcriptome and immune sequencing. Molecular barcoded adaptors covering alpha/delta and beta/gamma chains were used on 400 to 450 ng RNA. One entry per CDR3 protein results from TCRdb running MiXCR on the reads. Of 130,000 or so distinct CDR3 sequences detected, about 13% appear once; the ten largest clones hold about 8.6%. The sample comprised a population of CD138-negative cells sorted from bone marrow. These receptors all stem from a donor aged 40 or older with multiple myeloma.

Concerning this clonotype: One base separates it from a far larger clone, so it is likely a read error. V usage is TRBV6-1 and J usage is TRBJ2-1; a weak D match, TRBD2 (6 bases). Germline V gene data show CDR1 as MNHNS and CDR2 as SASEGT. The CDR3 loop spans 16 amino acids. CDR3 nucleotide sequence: TGTGCCGGCAGTGTCGGAGGGGAAAGGCGGTACAATGAGCAGTTCTTC. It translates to CAGSVGGERRYNEQFF.

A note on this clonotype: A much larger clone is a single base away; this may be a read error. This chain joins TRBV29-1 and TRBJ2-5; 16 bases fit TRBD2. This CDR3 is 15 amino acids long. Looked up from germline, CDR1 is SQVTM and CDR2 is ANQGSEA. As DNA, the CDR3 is TGCATCGTTGAGGGACTAGCGGGAGGGAAAGAGACCCAGTACTTC. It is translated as CIVEGLAGGKETQYF.